Below are 10 T cell receptor beta chains sequenced from a single sample in a study of CD8 T cells in ankylosing spondylitis. Study results and caveats: The study identified a TCR beta motif of under ten highly homologous variants that appeared characteristic of ankylosing spondylitis blood.

Using its own MiXCR run on the 5' RACE reads, TCRdb lists one record per CDR3 protein. The sample lists roughly 670,000 distinct CDR3 sequences, 15% to 20% seen once, with roughly a fifth in the top ten. No antigen is known for these receptors. The material sequenced was blood, either unsorted or a sorted T cell fraction (not recorded which). The receptor set was obtained from a male donor with ankylosing spondylitis.

J is TRBJ2-1 and V is TRBV5-1; TRBD2 aligns across 8 bases. The germline CDR1 and CDR2 sequences are SGHRS and YFSETQ. There are 15 residues in the CDR3. Trimming took 2 bases from V and 6 from J; bases not matched to a gene: 7. CDR3 bases: TGCGCCAGCAGCTTCGGGACTAGTTCGTTCAATGAGCAGTTCTTC. It encodes CASSFGTSSFNEQFF.

This clonotype was recorded at least ten times. The J gene is TRBJ2-7, the V gene TRBV3-1, with a weak D call TRBD1 (6 bases). There are 13 residues in the CDR3. Germline V lookup: CDR1 LGHDT, CDR2 YNNKEL (reference sequence). Trimming took off 1 base at V and 4 bases at J, with 8 bases between the two ends. The CDR3 spells CASSQVRGYEQYF. CDR3 nucleotide sequence: TGTGCCAGCAGCCAAGTCAGGGGTTACGAGCAGTACTTC.

This clonotype was observed a single time. The V and J genes are TRBV20-1 and TRBJ2-7; 9 positions agree with TRBD2. The V segment lost 6 bases and the J segment 6 bases; nucleotides outside the gene matches: 12. The CDR3 has 14 amino acids. The germline gives CDR1 DFQATT, CDR2 SNEGSKA (reference sequence). The CDR3 here is CSAHTGTSTCEQYF. The CDR3, as DNA: TGCAGTGCCCATACCGGGACTAGCACTTGCGAGCAGTACTTC.

This chain connects TRBV5-1 to TRBJ1-1; D is uncertain. CDR1 and CDR2 from the germline V gene are SGHRS and YFSETQ. The ends were cut back, 0 bases at V and 0 bases at J, with 12 bases in the middle. This CDR3 is built from 16 residues. CDR3 sequence reads: CASSLERQPLNTEAFF. The DNA of the CDR3 is TGCGCCAGCAGCTTGGAGAGGCAACCGCTGAACACTGAAGCTTTCTTT.

V gene TRBV5-1 combines with J gene TRBJ2-3; 10 nucleotides match TRBD2. The CDR3 sequence is 19 residues long. Trimming removed 0 bases from V and 3 bases from J; junction bases left unmatched: 13. In germline, CDR1 is SGHRS, CDR2 YFSETQ. Written as DNA, the CDR3 is TGCGCCAGCAGCTTGGCCTTAGCGGGGGGTATCAGTTTGACAGATACGCAGTATTTT. Its translation: CASSLALAGGISLTDTQYF.

This clonotype came up a few times. The chain links TRBV24-1 to TRBJ2-3; D might be TRBD2 (5 bases). The CDR3 runs 14 residues. CDR1 is KGHDR, CDR2 SFDVKD, per germline. The ends were cut back, 7 bases at V and 0 bases at J, with 10 bases in the middle. This CDR3 reads CATRPSGSTDTQYF. The CDR3 DNA follows: TGTGCCACCAGGCCCAGCGGAAGCACAGATACGCAGTATTTT.

This chain connects TRBV5-1 to TRBJ2-1; no reliable D call. CDR3 length: 15 amino acids. V was clipped by 0 bases and J by 5 bases, with 12 bases between them. Germline V lookup: CDR1 SGHRS, CDR2 YFSETQ. CDR3 coding DNA: TGCGCCAGCAGCTTGGACACTCAAACACACAATGAGCAGTTCTTC. The encoded protein is CASSLDTQTHNEQFF.

This chain links TRBV6-1 with TRBJ2-5; D gene ambiguous. With 10 bases removed from V and 5 bases from J, the gap between germline ends came to 14 bases. The CDR3 contains 12 residues. Germline V CDR1 and CDR2: MNHNS, SASEGT. Written as DNA, the CDR3 is TGTGCCACAAACCAGCGATACGAGACCCAGTACTTC. It is translated as CATNQRYETQYF.

The rearrangement uses TRBV20-1 and TRBJ1-1, with TRBD1 identical over 9 bases. The CDR3 has 15 amino acids. Germline loops: CDR1 DFQATT, CDR2 SNEGSKA (reference sequence). V lost 0 bases, J lost 1 base, and 3 bases stayed unmatched. The CDR3 DNA is TGCAGTGCTAGAGACCGGACAGGGGCGAACACTGAAGCTTTCTTT. Translated: CSARDRTGANTEAFF.

This clonotype came up a few times. The chain has TRBV5-1 and TRBJ2-3, with TRBD1 matching 8 bases. The germline V gene encodes CDR1 SGHRS and CDR2 YFSETQ. The V and J ends lost 5 bases and 1 base, in that order; junction bases with no gene match: 9. The length of the CDR3 is 16 residues. CDR3 residues: CASRPDRALRTDTQYF. The CDR3 bases are TGCGCCAGCAGACCGGACAGGGCGTTACGCACAGATACGCAGTATTTT.